The 18 T cell receptor beta chains in this list originate from one sample, sequenced in a study of T cells in Graves' hyperthyroidism and ophthalmopathy. Researchers took RNA transcripts and amplified the TCR beta CDR3 regions from them. RT-PCR in the first round (using the HTBI primer set) targeted the TCR CDR3. TCRdb passed the multiplex PCR reads through MiXCR, listing each CDR3 protein once. The data contain approximately 700,000 distinct CDR3 sequences, 16% of them singletons. The sample comprised blood. The receptor set was obtained from a man younger than 30 with Graves' hyperthyroidism.

The rearrangement uses TRBV2 and TRBJ2-3; D is uncertain. The CDR3 is 14 residues long. Germline loops: CDR1 SNHLY, CDR2 FYNNEI. Between the trimmed V and J ends, which lost 1 base and 2 bases, there was a span of 7 bases. The CDR3 region has the DNA TGTGCCAGCAGTGAAGACGCCGACACAGATACGCAGTATTTT. It yields the protein CASSEDADTDTQYF.

A few counts support this clonotype. The V call is TRBV7-9, the J call TRBJ2-7, with TRBD1 identical over 8 bases. Trimming took 0 bases from V and 3 from J; bases not matched to a gene: 4. CDR1 SEHNR and CDR2 FQNEAQ come from the germline V gene (reference sequence). This CDR3 is 15 amino acids long. The CDR3 is CASSLADRVGYEQYF. The DNA for the CDR3 is TGTGCCAGCAGCTTAGCGGACAGGGTGGGCTACGAGCAGTACTTC.

The gene calls are TRBV5-4 and TRBJ2-5, with TRBD2 matching over 13 bases. This CDR3 region has 20 residues. The V segment lost 4 bases and the J segment 5 bases; nucleotides outside the gene matches: 20. CDR1 and CDR2 from the germline V gene are SGHNT and YYREEE (reference sequence). DNA of the CDR3: TGTGCCAGCAGCCGAATACTGTTCACCGGACTAGCGGGAGTGAGGGAGACCCAGTACTTC. Its protein product is CASSRILFTGLAGVRETQYF. Drawing the rest from reference TRBV5-4 and TRBJ2-5, the complete variable domain is ETGVTQSPTHLIKTRGQQVTLRCSSQSGHNTVSWYQQALGQGPQFIFQYYREEENGRGNFPPRFSGLQFPNYSSELNVNALELDDSALYLCASSRILFTGLAGVRETQYFGPGTRLLVL.

The chain's CDR3 is CASSDSLEGGTEAFF. The DNA for the CDR3 is TGCGCCAGCAGCGACTCCCTCGAGGGAGGGACTGAAGCTTTCTTT. The chain is built from TRBV4-1 and TRBJ1-1; no definite D call. V lost 5 bases, J lost 5 bases, and 18 bases lay in between. This CDR3 is 15 amino acids long. CDR1 and CDR2 (germline): MGHRA, YSYEKL.

This clonotype was detected ten times or more. The chain employs TRBV28 and TRBJ2-7; D might be TRBD1 (6 bases). Trimming removed 3 bases at V and 3 bases at J, with 15 bases between. Germline V gene sequence: CDR1 MDHEN, CDR2 SYDVKM. This CDR3 region has 15 residues. The CDR3: CASSLVARDNYEQYF. CDR3 bases: TGTGCCAGCAGTTTGGTTGCACGGGACAACTACGAGCAGTACTTC.

Concerning this clonotype itself: This sequence may be a read error, since a much larger clone differs from it by one base. The rearrangement uses TRBV20-1 and TRBJ2-6, with 7 bases matching TRBD1. The germline CDR1 and CDR2 sequences are DFQATT and SNEGSKA (reference sequence). This CDR3 has 14 residues. The CDR3 region has the DNA TGCAGTGCCCTAGGGGGCTCTGTGGCCAACGTCCTGACTTTC. Its translation: CSALGGSVANVLTF.

The genes are TRBV7-9 and TRBJ1-4; tentative D call: TRBD1 (6 bases). Germline CDR1 is SEHNR and CDR2 is FQNEAQ (reference sequence). The CDR3 contains 13 residues. Trimming cost V 6 bases and J 5 bases, with 10 bases left between them. CDR3 in DNA: TGTGCCAGCAGACAGGGACGAAATGAAAAACTGTTTTTT. Translation: CASRQGRNEKLFF.

This clonotype was counted only a few times. V and J are TRBV7-9 and TRBJ1-4; 9 nucleotides align to TRBD1. J gave up 7 bases and V 8 bases, and 8 bases lay outside the gene matches. The CDR3 extends over 14 amino acids. In germline, CDR1 is SEHNR, CDR2 FQNEAQ (reference sequence). This CDR3 reads CASGTDRGGEKLFF. The CDR3 DNA is TGTGCCAGCGGGACGGACAGGGGTGGTGAAAAACTGTTTTTT.

The chain joins TRBV7-9 to TRBJ1-1, with 9 bases fitting TRBD1. The V and J ends lost 1 base and 1 base, in that order; junction bases with no gene match: 7. The germline CDR1 and CDR2 sequences are SEHNR and FQNEAQ (reference sequence). This CDR3 has 17 residues. CDR3 residues: CASSLERTGVGNTEAFF. Here the CDR3 DNA reads TGTGCCAGCAGCTTAGAAAGGACAGGGGTGGGGAACACTGAAGCTTTCTTT.

This clonotype occurred many times. The V call is TRBV28, the J call TRBJ2-2; 7 nucleotides line up with TRBD2. Per germline, CDR1 MDHEN and CDR2 SYDVKM. The CDR3 is made up of 15 amino acids. V shed 1 base and J 3 bases; nucleotides not matched to a gene: 2. The CDR3 here is CASSLYGGDTGELFF. The CDR3 bases are TGTGCCAGCAGTTTATATGGGGGGGACACCGGGGAGCTGTTTTTT. Complete variable domain (other parts from reference TRBV28 and TRBJ2-2): DVKVTQSSRYLVKRTGEKVFLECVQDMDHENMFWYRQDPGLGLRLIYFSYDVKMKEKGDIPEGYSVSREKKERFSLILESASTNQTSMYLCASSLYGGDTGELFFGEGSRLTVL.

This clonotype showed up many times. The rearrangement joins TRBV7-9 to TRBJ2-1; 9 bases agree with TRBD1. CDR1 and CDR2 (germline): SEHNR, FQNEAQ (reference sequence). V shed 6 bases and J 3 bases; nucleotides not matched to a gene: 6. The CDR3 sequence is 15 residues long. DNA of the CDR3: TGTGCCAGCAGGACACCGGGACAGGGCTACAATGAGCAGTTCTTC. Protein product: CASRTPGQGYNEQFF.

About this clonotype itself: A clone one base away is much larger, so this may be a read error. This chain links TRBV18 with TRBJ1-1, with D perhaps matching TRBD1 (5 bases). Between the trimmed V and J ends, which lost 0 bases and 0 bases, there was a span of 17 bases. CDR3 length: 18 amino acids. Germline CDR1 KGHSH, CDR2 LQKENI. The chain's CDR3 is CASSPPGTSNSMNTEAFF. The DNA for the CDR3 is TGTGCCAGCTCACCACCAGGGACCTCAAACTCGATGAACACTGAAGCTTTCTTT.

The sample holds many counts of this clonotype. Germline is not matched at one junction end, which may reflect a read error. The chain combines TRBV29-1 with TRBJ2-2; D ambiguous. CDR3 size: 13 residues. Germline V gene lookup returns CDR1 SQVTM and CDR2 ANQGSEA. Written as DNA, the CDR3 is TGCAGCGTGGAAGAAAGTAACACCGGGGAGCTGTTTTTT. Amino acid sequence: CSVEESNTGELFF.

This clonotype was counted at least ten times. The genes are TRBV27 and TRBJ2-7, with D perhaps TRBD2 (9 bases). The CDR3 contains 15 residues. With 1 base removed from V and 6 bases from J, the gap between germline ends came to 16 bases. CDR1 is MNHEY and CDR2 is SMNVEV in the germline V gene (reference sequence). The CDR3 bases are TGTGCCAGCAGTTTATTCGCGGGAGGGACAGGCGAGCAGTACTTC. Translating it yields CASSLFAGGTGEQYF.

Comments on this clonotype: Sequence at one end of the junction differs from germline and may be a read error. The J gene is TRBJ2-2, the V gene TRBV11-3, with TRBD1 matching over 9 bases. The CDR3 is made up of 15 amino acids. Per germline, CDR1 SGHNT and CDR2 YENEEA. CDR3 residues: CASSPDRGHTGELLF. CDR3 coding DNA: TGTGCCAGCAGCCCGGACAGGGGACACACCGGGGAGCTGCTTTTT.

The sample holds many counts of this clonotype. The chain employs TRBV20-1 and TRBJ2-7; no firm D call. The CDR3 is 14 amino acids. Germline CDR1 reads DFQATT; CDR2 reads SNEGSKA (reference sequence). V lost 1 base and J lost 3, with 13 bases in between. In DNA form, the CDR3 reads TGCAGTGCTAGAGGTGTGGCAGTAGACTACGAGCAGTACTTC. This gives the protein CSARGVAVDYEQYF.

This clonotype occurred a few times. The chain recombines TRBV9 with TRBJ2-1, with a tentative D call TRBD2 (5 bases). This CDR3 has 17 residues. CDR1 is SGDLS and CDR2 is YYNGEE in the germline V gene. V was clipped by 3 bases and J by 2 bases, with 18 bases between them. The CDR3 region has the DNA TGTGCCAGCAGCGCCTCACCGCGCGGGTCAACCTACAATGAGCAGTTCTTC. It codes for CASSASPRGSTYNEQFF. The full variable domain, in which reference TRBV9 and TRBJ2-1 provide the parts outside the CDR3, is DSGVTQTPKHLITATGQRVTLRCSPRSGDLSVYWYQQSLDQGLQFLIQYYNGEERAKGNILERFSAQQFPDLHSELNLSSLELGDSALYFCASSASPRGSTYNEQFFGPGTRLTVL.

This clonotype was recorded at least ten times. The chain employs TRBV28 and TRBJ2-1; D not certain. Germline CDR1 MDHEN, CDR2 SYDVKM. The CDR3 has 16 amino acids. V gave up 7 bases and J gave up 7 bases, with 23 bases separating them. The CDR3 bases are TGTGCCAGCACTCACCCCGGGCTCTCATGGGGTAATGAGCAGTTCTTC. The encoded protein is CASTHPGLSWGNEQFF.